The rows below give T cell receptor beta chains drawn from one sample of a study of T cell responses to AZD1222 COVID-19 vaccine. Assay used: immunoSEQ multiplex PCR; TCRdb lists only in-frame clones, some missing. Among some 190,000 clones listed, 88% were seen once. The material was peripheral blood, obtained on day 0 of AZD1222 vaccination. These TCRs come from an adult in good health. Both conserved end residues are part of each CDR3. Fields, in order: J gene, CDR3 length, V gene, clone size, D gene, CDR3 protein, CDR3 DNA. The D gene is left open where the match is weak. Clone size is given for some rows only: seen once, a few or many times, or a class if the clone is expanded.

TRBJ2-2 17 TRBV4-1 . TRBD2 CASSHLAGGGPTGELFF TGCGCCAGCAGCCATCTAGCGGGGGGGGGACCCACCGGGGAGCTGTTTTTT
TRBJ1-4 14 TRBV5-1 . . CASSLFNDEGSLFF TGCGCCAGCAGCTTGTTTAACGACGAAGGGAGTCTGTTTTTT
TRBJ2-5 16 TRBV18 . . CASSPLSRNGQETQYF TGTGCCAGCTCACCACTCTCCAGGAACGGCCAAGAGACCCAGTACTTC
TRBJ1-2 17 TRBV7-2 . TRBD1 CASSLVGPGQGSVGYTF TGTGCCAGCAGCTTAGTAGGTCCGGGACAGGGGTCGGTTGGCTACACCTTC
TRBJ2-3 15 TRBV27 . . CASSLDGRPTDTQYF TGTGCCAGCAGTTTGGATGGACGGCCCACAGATACGCAGTATTTT
TRBJ2-5 17 TRBV27 . TRBD1 CASSPATGGVFGETQYF TGTGCCAGCAGTCCTGCGACAGGGGGCGTTTTCGGGGAGACCCAGTACTTC
TRBJ1-6 13 TRBV11-3 few . CASSFEANSPLHF TGTGCCAGCAGCTTCGAAGCAAATTCACCCCTCCACTTT
TRBJ1-2 14 TRBV28 . . CASMMGGLNYGYTF TGTGCCAGCATGATGGGGGGTCTGAACTATGGCTACACCTTC
TRBJ1-2 13 TRBV6-2/TRBV6-3 . . CASSYDAYYGYTF TGTGCCAGCAGTTACGATGCGTATTATGGCTACACCTTC
TRBJ1-5 14 TRBV2 . . CASSDRQGNQPQHF TGTGCCAGCAGCGACCGACAGGGCAATCAGCCCCAGCATTTT
TRBJ1-3 17 TRBV18 once . CASSPPGQASSGNTIYF TGTGCCAGCTCACCACCGGGGCAGGCTAGCTCTGGAAACACCATATATTTT